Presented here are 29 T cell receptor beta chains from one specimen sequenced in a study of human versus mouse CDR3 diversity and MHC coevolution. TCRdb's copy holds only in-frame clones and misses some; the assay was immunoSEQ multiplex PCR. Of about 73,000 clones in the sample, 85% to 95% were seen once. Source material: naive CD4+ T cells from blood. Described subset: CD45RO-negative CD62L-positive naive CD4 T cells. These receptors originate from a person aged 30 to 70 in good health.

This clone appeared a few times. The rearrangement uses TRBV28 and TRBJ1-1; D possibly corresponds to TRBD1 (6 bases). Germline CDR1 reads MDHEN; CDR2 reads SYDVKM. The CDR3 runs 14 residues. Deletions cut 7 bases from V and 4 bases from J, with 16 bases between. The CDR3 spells CASTGVGASTEAFF. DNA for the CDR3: TGTGCCAGCACCGGCGTGGGGGCAAGCACTGAAGCTTTCTTT.

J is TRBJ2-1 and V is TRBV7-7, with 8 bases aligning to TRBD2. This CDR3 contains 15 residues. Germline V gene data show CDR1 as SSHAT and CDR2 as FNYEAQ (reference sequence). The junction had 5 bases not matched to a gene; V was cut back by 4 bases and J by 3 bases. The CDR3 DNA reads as TGTGCCAGCAGCTCTGGACTAGCCCTCTACAATGAGCAGTTCTTC. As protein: CASSSGLALYNEQFF.

The CDR3 protein is CAISESPGETQYF. CDR3 in DNA: TGTGCCATCAGTGAGTCTCCGGGGGAGACCCAGTACTTC. This chain uses TRBV10-3 with TRBJ2-5, with D perhaps TRBD2 (5 bases). The CDR3 extends over 13 amino acids. Germline V gene lookup returns CDR1 ENHRY and CDR2 SYGVKD. Trimming took off 0 bases at V and 5 bases at J, with 7 bases between the two ends.

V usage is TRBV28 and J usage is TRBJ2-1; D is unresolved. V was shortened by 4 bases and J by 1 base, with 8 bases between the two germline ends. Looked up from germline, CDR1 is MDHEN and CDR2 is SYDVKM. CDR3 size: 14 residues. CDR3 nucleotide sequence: TGTGCCAGCAGTTATCAGGATTCCTACAATGAGCAGTTCTTC. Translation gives CASSYQDSYNEQFF.

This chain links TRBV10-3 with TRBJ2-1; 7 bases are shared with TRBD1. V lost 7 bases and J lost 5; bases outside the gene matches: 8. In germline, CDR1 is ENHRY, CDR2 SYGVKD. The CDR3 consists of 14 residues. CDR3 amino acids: CAINAQGLDNEQFF. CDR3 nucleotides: TGTGCCATCAATGCACAGGGGTTGGACAATGAGCAGTTCTTC.

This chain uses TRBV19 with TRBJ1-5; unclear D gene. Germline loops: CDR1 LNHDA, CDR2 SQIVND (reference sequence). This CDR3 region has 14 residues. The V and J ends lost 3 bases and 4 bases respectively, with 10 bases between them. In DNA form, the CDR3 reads TGTGCCAGTAGTATGGCCCGCCTGAATCAGCCCCAGCATTTT. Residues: CASSMARLNQPQHF.

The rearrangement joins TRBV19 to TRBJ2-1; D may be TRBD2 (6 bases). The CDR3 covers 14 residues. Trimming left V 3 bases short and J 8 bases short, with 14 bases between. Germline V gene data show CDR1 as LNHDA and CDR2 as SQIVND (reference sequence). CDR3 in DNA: TGTGCCAGTAGTATCGCCCCGGCTAGCGATGAGCAGTTCTTC. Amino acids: CASSIAPASDEQFF. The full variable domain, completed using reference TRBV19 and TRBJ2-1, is DGGITQSPKYLFRKEGQNVTLSCEQNLNHDAMYWYRQDPGQGLRLIYYSQIVNDFQKGDIAEGYSVSREKKESFPLTVTSAQKNPTAFYLCASSIAPASDEQFFGPGTRLTVL.

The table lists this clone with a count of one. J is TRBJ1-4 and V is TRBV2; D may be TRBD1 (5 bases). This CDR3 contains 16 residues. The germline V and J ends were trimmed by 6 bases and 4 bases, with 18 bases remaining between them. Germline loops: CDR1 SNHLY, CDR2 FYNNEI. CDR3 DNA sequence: TGTGCCAGCAGGGCCCGTTACAGGTCCGATAATGAAAAACTGTTTTTT. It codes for CASRARYRSDNEKLFF.

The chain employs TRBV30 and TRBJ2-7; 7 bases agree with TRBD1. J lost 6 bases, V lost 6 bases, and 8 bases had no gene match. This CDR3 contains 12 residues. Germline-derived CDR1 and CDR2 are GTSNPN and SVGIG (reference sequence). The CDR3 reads CACLDRAREQYF. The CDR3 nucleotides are TGTGCCTGCCTTGACAGGGCTCGCGAGCAGTACTTC.

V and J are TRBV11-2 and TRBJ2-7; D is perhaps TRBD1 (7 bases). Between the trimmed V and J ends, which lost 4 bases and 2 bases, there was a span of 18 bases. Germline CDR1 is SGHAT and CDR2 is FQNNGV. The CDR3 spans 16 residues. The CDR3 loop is CASSSTRTGGTYEQYF. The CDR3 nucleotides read TGTGCCAGCAGCTCGACTCGGACAGGAGGGACCTACGAGCAGTACTTC.

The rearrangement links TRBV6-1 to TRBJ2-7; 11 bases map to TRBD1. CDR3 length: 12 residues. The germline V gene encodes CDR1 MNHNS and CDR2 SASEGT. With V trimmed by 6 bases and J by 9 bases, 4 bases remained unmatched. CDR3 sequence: CASRDRGLGQYF. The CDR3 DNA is TGTGCCAGCAGGGACAGGGGGCTGGGGCAGTACTTC.

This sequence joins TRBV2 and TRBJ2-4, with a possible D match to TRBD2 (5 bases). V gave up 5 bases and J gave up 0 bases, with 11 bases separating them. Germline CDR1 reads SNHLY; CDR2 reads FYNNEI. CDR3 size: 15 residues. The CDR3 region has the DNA TGTGCCAGCAGTAAGGGAGTCCTAGCCAAAAACATTCAGTACTTC. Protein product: CASSKGVLAKNIQYF. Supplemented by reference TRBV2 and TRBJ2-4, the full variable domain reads EPEVTQTPSHQVTQMGQEVILRCVPISNHLYFYWYRQILGQKVEFLVSFYNNEISEKSEIFDDQFSVERPDGSNFTLKIRSTKLEDSAMYFCASSKGVLAKNIQYFGAGTRLSVL.

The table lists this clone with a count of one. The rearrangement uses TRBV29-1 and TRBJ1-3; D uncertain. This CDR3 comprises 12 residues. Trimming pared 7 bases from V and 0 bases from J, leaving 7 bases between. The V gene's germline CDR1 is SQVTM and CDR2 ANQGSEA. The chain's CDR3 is CSALSSGNTIYF. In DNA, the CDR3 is TGCAGCGCTCTGAGCTCTGGAAACACCATATATTTT.

The CDR3 sequence is CASSVSPYQPQHF. CDR3 coding DNA: TGTGCCAGCAGTGTGTCCCCATATCAGCCCCAGCATTTT. The chain uses TRBV6-1 and TRBJ1-5, with no clear D. The CDR3 is 13 residues long. Germline V gene lookup returns CDR1 MNHNS and CDR2 SASEGT. The V and J ends lost 4 bases and 5 bases respectively, with 9 bases between them.

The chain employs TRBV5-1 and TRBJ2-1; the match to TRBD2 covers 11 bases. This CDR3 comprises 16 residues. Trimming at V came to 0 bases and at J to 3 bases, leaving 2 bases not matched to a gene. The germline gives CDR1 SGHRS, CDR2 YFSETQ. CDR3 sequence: CASSLVGTSGYNEQFF. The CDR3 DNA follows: TGCGCCAGCAGCTTGGTAGGGACTAGCGGCTACAATGAGCAGTTCTTC.

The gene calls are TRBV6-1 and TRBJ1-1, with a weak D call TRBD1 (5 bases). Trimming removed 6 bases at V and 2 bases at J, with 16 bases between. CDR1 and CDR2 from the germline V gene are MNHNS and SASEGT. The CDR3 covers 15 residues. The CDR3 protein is CASRPALGRNTEAFF. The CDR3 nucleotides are TGTGCCAGCAGACCGGCCTTGGGGCGAAACACTGAAGCTTTCTTT.

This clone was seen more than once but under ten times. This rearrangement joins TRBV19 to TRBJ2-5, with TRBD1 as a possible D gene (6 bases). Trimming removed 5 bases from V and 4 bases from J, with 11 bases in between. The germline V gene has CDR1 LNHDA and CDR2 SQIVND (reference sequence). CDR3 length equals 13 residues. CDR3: CASSAGQTETQYF. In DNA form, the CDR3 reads TGTGCCAGTAGTGCCGGACAGACAGAGACCCAGTACTTC.

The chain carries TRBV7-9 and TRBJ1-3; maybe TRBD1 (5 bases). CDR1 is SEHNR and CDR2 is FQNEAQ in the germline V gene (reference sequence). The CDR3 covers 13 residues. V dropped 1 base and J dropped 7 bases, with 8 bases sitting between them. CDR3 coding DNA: TGTGCCAGCAGCTTAGGACAGTTGAACACCATATATTTT. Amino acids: CASSLGQLNTIYF.

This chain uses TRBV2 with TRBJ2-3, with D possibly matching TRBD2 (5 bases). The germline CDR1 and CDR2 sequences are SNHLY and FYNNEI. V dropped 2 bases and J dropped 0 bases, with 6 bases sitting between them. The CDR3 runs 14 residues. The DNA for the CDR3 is TGTGCCAGCAGTGAACAGCGGAGCACAGATACGCAGTATTTT. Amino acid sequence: CASSEQRSTDTQYF.

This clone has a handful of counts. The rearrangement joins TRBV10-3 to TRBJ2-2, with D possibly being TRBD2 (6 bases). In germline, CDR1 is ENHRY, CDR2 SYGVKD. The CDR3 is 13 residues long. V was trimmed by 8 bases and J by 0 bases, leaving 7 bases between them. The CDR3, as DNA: TGTGCCATCGCGGGAACGAACACCGGGGAGCTGTTTTTT. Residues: CAIAGTNTGELFF.

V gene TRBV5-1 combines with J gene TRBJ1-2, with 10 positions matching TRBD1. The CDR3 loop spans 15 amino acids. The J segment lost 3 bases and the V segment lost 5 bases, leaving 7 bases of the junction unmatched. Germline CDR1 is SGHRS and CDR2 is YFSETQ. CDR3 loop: CASRSGQGGDYGYTF. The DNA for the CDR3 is TGCGCCAGCAGAAGTGGACAGGGGGGCGACTATGGCTACACCTTC.

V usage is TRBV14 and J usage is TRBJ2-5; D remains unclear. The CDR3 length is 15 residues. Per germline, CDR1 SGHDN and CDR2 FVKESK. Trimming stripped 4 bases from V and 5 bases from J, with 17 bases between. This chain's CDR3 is CASSPTLGPAETQYF. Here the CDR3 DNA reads TGTGCCAGCAGCCCGACTCTAGGTCCGGCGGAGACCCAGTACTTC.

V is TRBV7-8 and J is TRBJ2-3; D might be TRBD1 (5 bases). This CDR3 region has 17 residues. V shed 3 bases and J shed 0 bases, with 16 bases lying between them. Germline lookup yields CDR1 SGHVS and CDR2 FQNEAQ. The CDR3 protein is CASSFPRQRTSTDTQYF. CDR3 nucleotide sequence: TGTGCCAGCAGCTTTCCGAGACAGCGAACTAGCACAGATACGCAGTATTTT.

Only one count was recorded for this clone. In DNA form, the CDR3 reads TGTGCCAGCAGTGAGCGGACAGGGGCCTATGGCTACACCTTC. Translated: CASSERTGAYGYTF. This chain joins TRBV2 and TRBJ1-2, with 9 bases identical to TRBD1. Germline CDR1 is SNHLY and CDR2 is FYNNEI. Trimming cost V 3 bases and J 4 bases; bases outside gene matches: 3. This CDR3 has 14 residues. The full variable domain, in which reference TRBV2 and TRBJ1-2 provide the parts outside the CDR3, is EPEVTQTPSHQVTQMGQEVILRCVPISNHLYFYWYRQILGQKVEFLVSFYNNEISEKSEIFDDQFSVERPDGSNFTLKIRSTKLEDSAMYFCASSERTGAYGYTFGSGTRLTVV.

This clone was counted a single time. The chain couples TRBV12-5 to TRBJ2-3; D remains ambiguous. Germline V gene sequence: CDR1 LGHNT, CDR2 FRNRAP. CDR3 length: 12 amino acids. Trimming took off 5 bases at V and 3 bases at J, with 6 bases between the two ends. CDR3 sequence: CASGPHTDTQYF. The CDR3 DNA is TGTGCTAGTGGTCCCCATACAGATACGCAGTATTTT. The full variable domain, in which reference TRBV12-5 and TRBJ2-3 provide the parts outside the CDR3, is DARVTQTPRHKVTEMGQEVTMRCQPILGHNTVFWYRQTMMQGLELLAYFRNRAPLDDSGMPKDRFSAEMPDATLATLKIQPSEPRDSAVYFCASGPHTDTQYFGPGTRLTVL.

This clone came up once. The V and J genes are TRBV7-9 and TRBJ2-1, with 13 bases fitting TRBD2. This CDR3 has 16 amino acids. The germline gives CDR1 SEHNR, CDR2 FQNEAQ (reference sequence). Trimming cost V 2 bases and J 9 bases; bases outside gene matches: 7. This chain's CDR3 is CASSLTGTSGTSEQFF. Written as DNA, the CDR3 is TGTGCCAGCAGCTTAACCGGGACTAGCGGGACGAGTGAGCAGTTCTTC.

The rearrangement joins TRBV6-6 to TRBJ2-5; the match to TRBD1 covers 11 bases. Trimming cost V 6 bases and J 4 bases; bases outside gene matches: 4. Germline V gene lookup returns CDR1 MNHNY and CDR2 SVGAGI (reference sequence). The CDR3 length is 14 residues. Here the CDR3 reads CASRWTGGRETQYF. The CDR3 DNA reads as TGTGCCAGCAGATGGACAGGGGGCAGAGAGACCCAGTACTTC.

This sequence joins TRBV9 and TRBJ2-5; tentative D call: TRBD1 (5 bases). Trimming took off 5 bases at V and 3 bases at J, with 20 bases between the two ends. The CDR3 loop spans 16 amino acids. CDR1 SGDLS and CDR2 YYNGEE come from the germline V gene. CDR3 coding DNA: TGTGCCAGCAGTGTTTCTCCGTGGGGCCAGGAAGAGACCCAGTACTTC. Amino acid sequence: CASSVSPWGQEETQYF.

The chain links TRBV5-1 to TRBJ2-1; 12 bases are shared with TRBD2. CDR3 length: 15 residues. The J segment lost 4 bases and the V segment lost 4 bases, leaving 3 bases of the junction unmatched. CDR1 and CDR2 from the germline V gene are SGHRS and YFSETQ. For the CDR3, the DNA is TGCGCCAGCAGCATCACTAGCGGGGGGTACAATGAGCAGTTCTTC. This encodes CASSITSGGYNEQFF.